These 27 T cell receptor beta chains came from one sample sequenced in a study of T cell responses to AZD1222 COVID-19 vaccine. Method: immunoSEQ multiplex PCR; TCRdb's copy keeps in-frame clones and lacks some. Of some 150,000 clones in the sample, 80% to 95% were seen once. Sequenced here: peripheral blood, sampled on day 0 of MenACWY control vaccination. Source of these receptors: an adult in good health.

The chain employs TRBV7-9 and TRBJ1-1; D might be TRBD1 (6 bases). Per the germline V gene, CDR1 is SEHNR and CDR2 is FQNEAQ (reference sequence). CDR3 length: 14 residues. The germline V and J ends were trimmed by 4 bases and 0 bases, with 9 bases remaining between them. The CDR3 nucleotides are TGTGCCAGCAGCTGGGGGGACATGAACACTGAAGCTTTCTTT. It translates to CASSWGDMNTEAFF.

The rearrangement links TRBV18 to TRBJ2-5; possible D gene TRBD2, 6 bases. The CDR3 totals 15 residues. Trimming shortened V by 0 bases and J by 0 bases, and 8 bases separated the two germline ends. Germline CDR1 is KGHSH and CDR2 is LQKENI. As DNA, the CDR3 is TGTGCCAGCTCACCACCGGCGGGAAACCAAGAGACCCAGTACTTC. Its protein product is CASSPPAGNQETQYF.

The chain has TRBV19 and TRBJ1-5; perhaps TRBD1 as D (6 bases). Germline-derived CDR1 and CDR2 are LNHDA and SQIVND (reference sequence). V shed 7 bases and J shed 3 bases, with 22 bases lying between them. The length of the CDR3 is 17 residues. This chain's CDR3 is CASNPRGHSLDNQPQHF. Written as DNA, the CDR3 is TGTGCCAGTAACCCTCGGGGGCACTCCTTAGACAATCAGCCCCAGCATTTT.

The chain combines TRBV4-1 with TRBJ2-1, with 15 bases fitting TRBD2. This CDR3 has 19 amino acids. The germline V gene has CDR1 MGHRA and CDR2 YSYEKL. V shed 3 bases, J shed 10 bases, and the junction held 16 bases outside the gene matches. CDR3 sequence: CASSHPGLAGGPDKWEQFF. The CDR3 DNA is TGCGCCAGCAGCCATCCTGGACTAGCGGGAGGGCCCGATAAGTGGGAGCAGTTCTTC.

V and J are TRBV6-5 and TRBJ1-4, with a weak D call TRBD1 (6 bases). V lost 4 bases to trimming and J lost 0 bases, with 9 bases between them. CDR1 and CDR2 (germline): MNHEY, SVGAGI. The CDR3 consists of 15 residues. The CDR3 is CASSSEGATNEKLFF. The DNA for the CDR3 is TGTGCCAGCAGTTCCGAGGGGGCAACTAATGAAAAACTGTTTTTT.

The chain recombines TRBV9 with TRBJ2-3, with TRBD2 matching 10 bases. CDR3 length: 17 residues. After removal of 7 bases from V and 2 bases from J, the junction contained 13 bases not matched to a gene. The germline V gene encodes CDR1 SGDLS and CDR2 YYNGEE. The CDR3 region is CASHPARAGGNTDTQYF. The CDR3 region has the DNA TGTGCCAGCCATCCGGCGAGAGCGGGGGGGAACACAGATACGCAGTATTTT. The full variable domain, in which reference TRBV9 and TRBJ2-3 provide the parts outside the CDR3, is DSGVTQTPKHLITATGQRVTLRCSPRSGDLSVYWYQQSLDQGLQFLIQYYNGEERAKGNILERFSAQQFPDLHSELNLSSLELGDSALYFCASHPARAGGNTDTQYFGPGTRLTVL.

V gene TRBV27 combines with J gene TRBJ2-2; 15 nucleotides match TRBD2. CDR1 MNHEY and CDR2 SMNVEV come from the germline V gene (reference sequence). This CDR3 is 17 amino acids long. V lost 4 bases, J lost 5 bases, and 5 bases stayed unmatched. The CDR3 DNA follows: TGTGCCAGCAGTTCGGGGACTAGCGGGAGGCGAACCGGGGAGCTGTTTTTT. This translates into CASSSGTSGRRTGELFF.

The rearrangement links TRBV9 to TRBJ1-5, with 9 bases identical to TRBD1. The V segment lost 4 bases and the J segment 4 bases; nucleotides outside the gene matches: 6. The CDR3 sequence is 15 residues long. CDR1 is SGDLS, CDR2 YYNGEE, per germline. In nucleotides, the CDR3 is TGTGCCAGCAGCCCGGACAGGGGAGGGAATCAGCCCCAGCATTTT. This codes for CASSPDRGGNQPQHF.

V is TRBV5-1 and J is TRBJ1-4; weak D call: TRBD1 (6 bases). CDR1 and CDR2 (germline): SGHRS, YFSETQ. V was clipped by 0 bases and J by 4 bases, with 13 bases between them. The CDR3 is made up of 16 amino acids. CDR3 DNA: TGCGCCAGCAGCTTGGCCGTGGGAGGGGGTAATGAAAAACTGTTTTTT. Translating it yields CASSLAVGGGNEKLFF.

This clone was observed once. The chain has TRBV11-2 and TRBJ1-1; D is undetermined. CDR1 SGHAT and CDR2 FQNNGV come from the germline V gene. Trimming pared 2 bases from V and 1 base from J, leaving 11 bases between. CDR3 size: 15 residues. The CDR3 protein is CASSLWDRGNTEAFF. The CDR3 nucleotides read TGTGCCAGCAGCTTATGGGATCGAGGGAACACTGAAGCTTTCTTT.

The chain couples TRBV19 to TRBJ2-7, with D uncertain. Looked up from germline, CDR1 is LNHDA and CDR2 is SQIVND (reference sequence). The CDR3 totals 13 residues. Deletions cut 3 bases from V and 1 base from J, with 7 bases between. This chain's CDR3 is CASSIDGSYEQYF. As DNA, the CDR3 is TGTGCCAGTAGTATTGATGGATCCTACGAGCAGTACTTC.

V usage is TRBV4-2 and J usage is TRBJ2-7, with a weak D call TRBD2 (6 bases). V was shortened by 4 bases and J by 0 bases, with 16 bases between the two germline ends. The CDR3 runs 16 residues. In germline, CDR1 is LGHNA, CDR2 YNFKEQ. The CDR3 DNA is TGTGCCAGCAGCCGGGACTCTAGCGAACCCTCCTACGAGCAGTACTTC. This gives the protein CASSRDSSEPSYEQYF.

V gene TRBV5-1 combines with J gene TRBJ1-4; no reliable D call. The germline CDR1 and CDR2 sequences are SGHRS and YFSETQ. The CDR3 contains 14 residues. The V end lost 7 bases, the J end lost 6 bases, and 16 bases lay between the germline ends. The CDR3 spells CASGRESGDEKLFF. The CDR3 DNA reads TGCGCCAGCGGCCGGGAGAGTGGGGATGAAAAACTGTTTTTT.

The chain joins TRBV6-5 to TRBJ2-7; the D is unclear. Trimming removed 6 bases from V and 0 bases from J, with 6 bases in between. Germline CDR1 MNHEY, CDR2 SVGAGI. The CDR3 runs to 12 residues. CDR3 sequence (DNA): TGTGCCAGCAGGACTTTCTCCTACGAGCAGTACTTC. This encodes CASRTFSYEQYF.

The rearrangement uses TRBV2 and TRBJ2-2; D ambiguous. CDR3 length: 14 amino acids. Between the trimmed V and J ends, which lost 6 bases and 3 bases, there was a span of 11 bases. Germline CDR1 and CDR2: SNHLY and FYNNEI. The CDR3 nucleotides are TGTGCCAGCAGCACCAGACGGGACACCGGGGAGCTGTTTTTT. This sequence encodes CASSTRRDTGELFF.

This sequence joins TRBV7-6 and TRBJ2-1; possibly TRBD2 for D (6 bases). CDR1 is SGHVS, CDR2 FNYEAQ, per germline. With 5 bases removed from V and 9 bases from J, the gap between germline ends came to 29 bases. The CDR3 is made up of 18 amino acids. CDR3 nucleotides: TGTGCCAGCAGCCAAGCCCCGACGGTGTACGCGGGGTTAGGTGAGCAGTTCTTC. This encodes CASSQAPTVYAGLGEQFF.

The rearrangement links TRBV27 to TRBJ2-7; 13 nucleotides align to TRBD2. J gave up 7 bases and V 5 bases, and 11 bases lay outside the gene matches. Per the germline V gene, CDR1 is MNHEY and CDR2 is SMNVEV (reference sequence). This CDR3 is built from 16 residues. The DNA for the CDR3 is TGTGCCAGCAGTACCCGGACTAGCGGGAGCCGTGGGGAGCAGTACTTC. Translating gives CASSTRTSGSRGEQYF.

V usage is TRBV27 and J usage is TRBJ1-6; D gene unclear. CDR1 and CDR2 from the germline V gene are MNHEY and SMNVEV (reference sequence). The CDR3 has 13 amino acids. The V gene lost 7 bases and the J gene lost 7 bases, with 11 bases spanning the gap. CDR3 in amino acids: CASKQTFNSPLHF. The CDR3 region has the DNA TGTGCCAGCAAACAGACCTTCAATTCACCCCTCCACTTT.

This clone was counted once. The CDR3 DNA reads TGTGCCAGCAGTTTACTGCCTTATGGCTACACCTTC. Translated, it gives CASSLLPYGYTF. The V call is TRBV12-3 or TRBV12-4, the J call TRBJ1-2; no firm D call. There are 12 residues in the CDR3. Trimming cost V 2 bases and J 5 bases, with 6 bases left between them.

The chain couples TRBV30 to TRBJ2-7; no reliable D call. V shed 0 bases and J shed 0 bases, with 9 bases lying between them. Germline CDR1 reads GTSNPN; CDR2 reads SVGIG (reference sequence). This CDR3 is built from 14 residues. CDR3 loop: CAWSVFENSYEQYF. CDR3 DNA: TGTGCCTGGAGTGTATTTGAAAACTCCTACGAGCAGTACTTC.

Here the CDR3 DNA reads TGTGCCAGCAGCTTAGAAGGGGGGGATATCGACGAGCAGTACTTC. Its protein is CASSLEGGDIDEQYF. The rearrangement links TRBV7-6 to TRBJ2-7, with D possibly being TRBD2 (7 bases). The CDR3 covers 15 residues. V gave up 1 base and J gave up 5 bases, with 15 bases separating them. Germline lookup yields CDR1 SGHVS and CDR2 FNYEAQ. Together with reference TRBV7-6 and TRBJ2-7, the CDR3 gives the full variable domain: GAGVSQSPRYKVTKRGQDVALRCDPISGHVSLYWYRQALGQGPEFLTYFNYEAQQDKSGLPNDRFSAERPEGSISTLTIQRTEQRDSAMYRCASSLEGGDIDEQYFGPGTRLTVT.

The V and J genes are TRBV28 and TRBJ2-1; 9 positions agree with TRBD1. The CDR3 is 17 residues long. Germline V lookup: CDR1 MDHEN, CDR2 SYDVKM. V was clipped by 6 bases and J by 1 base; unmatched bases: 10. CDR3 region: CASRLLRTGESYNEQFF. Written as DNA, the CDR3 is TGTGCCAGCAGGCTCCTCCGGACAGGGGAATCCTACAATGAGCAGTTCTTC.

The chain recombines TRBV30 with TRBJ1-1; a weak D match, TRBD1 (6 bases). The CDR3 consists of 13 residues. Between the trimmed V and J ends, which lost 1 base and 11 bases, there was a span of 17 bases. Germline V gene sequence: CDR1 GTSNPN, CDR2 SVGIG (reference sequence). Written as DNA, the CDR3 is TGTGCCTGGAGTGACCAGGGGAGGCTGGGTGCTTTCTTT. Translated, it gives CAWSDQGRLGAFF. The full variable domain, its missing parts supplied by reference TRBV30 and TRBJ1-1, is SQTIHQWPATLVQPVGSPLSLECTVEGTSNPNLYWYRQAAGRGLQLLFYSVGIGQISSEVPQNLSASRPQDRQFILSSKKLLLSDSGFYLCAWSDQGRLGAFFGQGTRLTVV.

This chain uses TRBV6-5 with TRBJ1-3; D ambiguous. The germline V gene has CDR1 MNHEY and CDR2 SVGAGI. Trimming removed 7 bases at V and 2 bases at J, with 15 bases between. The CDR3 totals 15 residues. CDR3 residues: CASTPSRTPGNTIYF. In nucleotides, the CDR3 is TGTGCCAGCACTCCAAGCCGAACTCCTGGAAACACCATATATTTT.

V is TRBV28 and J is TRBJ1-5; D gene uncertain. Germline V gene data show CDR1 as MDHEN and CDR2 as SYDVKM. V shed 3 bases and J shed 3 bases, with 12 bases lying between them. The CDR3 is 15 amino acids. The DNA for the CDR3 is TGTGCCAGCAGTTTTAGCGGACCGAACAATCAGCCCCAGCATTTT. Translation: CASSFSGPNNQPQHF.

The chain couples TRBV15 to TRBJ1-3, with D uncertain. The CDR3 covers 17 residues. V shed 0 bases and J shed 0 bases, with 12 bases lying between them. Germline V gene sequence: CDR1 LNHNV, CDR2 YYDKDF (reference sequence). CDR3 bases: TGTGCCACCAGCAGAGATAAAACGCCGAGCTCTGGAAACACCATATATTTT. Translated: CATSRDKTPSSGNTIYF.

The chain links TRBV10-3 to TRBJ2-1, with D hard to call. This CDR3 contains 12 residues. Germline V CDR1 and CDR2: ENHRY, SYGVKD. V was shortened by 6 bases and J by 5 bases, with 8 bases between the two germline ends. The CDR3 coding sequence is TGTGCCATCAGCCTCCAGGACAATGAGCAGTTCTTC. Translation: CAISLQDNEQFF.